Ten or more counts support the clone carrying this T cell receptor (beta chain). Unique molecular identifiers tagged individual cDNA molecules. TCRdb used MiXCR to reprocess the 5' RACE reads, holding one entry per CDR3 protein. The table lists about 58,000 distinct CDR3 sequences, more than 7% of them singletons, with under 3.5% in the top ten. The sample is drawn from a study of early T cells in non-severe SARS-CoV-2 infection. Study-wide context: Bulk RNA from unsorted whole blood was sequenced; chains were unpaired.

The sequencing sample was made of whole blood. The receptor comes from an adult who was a healthcare worker with PCR-confirmed SARS-CoV-2 infection or an uninfected control (not recorded which).

CDR3 sequence: CASSPRTGRLDTQYF. The CDR3 bases are TGTGCCAGCAGCCCGCGGACTGGAAGATTGGATACGCAGTATTTT. The chain is built from TRBV14 and TRBJ2-3, with TRBD2 as a possible D gene (5 bases). CDR3 length: 15 residues. The germline V and J ends were trimmed by 4 bases and 6 bases, with 17 bases remaining between them. Germline lookup yields CDR1 SGHDN and CDR2 FVKESK.